This T cell receptor (beta chain) was recorded in a study of breast tumors, draining lymph nodes, adjacent tissues. CDR1 and CDR2 from the germline V gene are PRHDT and FYEKMQ (reference sequence). Deletions cut 4 bases from V and 4 bases from J, with 12 bases between. CDR3 length equals 14 residues. Broader study findings: Tumor T cell lymph node origin was a supported hypothesis, not proven. Compared with basal-like, luminal-like tumors shared significantly more repertoire with nontumor tissue.

This clonotype was detected ten times or more. Its antigen is currently unknown. TCRdb re-analysed the multiplex PCR reads in MiXCR, keeping a single row per CDR3 protein. Of some 230,000 distinct CDR3 sequences in the sample, about 34% were seen once. Samples came from axillary lymph nodes draining the breast cancer. Sequencing was done on a sample of axillary lymph node tissue. The clonotype comes from a female donor with breast cancer. Some clones in this sample may be carry-over from other donors' samples. V usage is TRBV13 and J usage is TRBJ2-3; D not certain. In DNA form, the CDR3 reads TGTGCCAGCAGCTCCCGTACCTCCGCAGATACGCAGTATTTT. Residues: CASSSRTSADTQYF.